Below, one T cell receptor beta chain is given with its context. As yet, its antigen is unknown. Per the germline V gene, CDR1 is LNHDA and CDR2 is SQIVND (reference sequence). Trimming removed 4 bases from V and 13 bases from J; junction bases left unmatched: 8. This CDR3 contains 14 residues. Assay: immunoSEQ multiplex PCR; the TCRdb copy retains only in-frame clones and omits some. The sample shows 25,000 to 35,000 clones, over 85% of them seen only once. This sample is part of a study of T cells after posttransplantation cyclophosphamide. Study conclusions and caveats: Recipient CMV seropositivity and CMV reactivation strongly tracked TRB clonality. TRB overlap between skin or GI tissue T cells and blood was limited. Donor CD8+ memory clones often dominated recipient blood repertoires at later times.

The genes are TRBV19 and TRBJ1-6; 9 bases align to TRBD1. This sequence was found in a woman aged 40 to 50 with a blood cancer, CMV-positive, and with a related stem cell donor. Sequencing used PBMCs. The CDR3 DNA reads as TGTGCCAGTAGTACGACAGGGGGTAAGGCTCCCCTCCACTTT. Translating gives CASSTTGGKAPLHF.